This T cell receptor beta chain was retrieved from a study of cytomegalovirus exposure and HLA in healthy donors. PCR used 60 Vbeta primers and 13 Jbeta primers. Per the original data handling: Unique TCR beta chains numbered roughly 80 million in a later analysis, with roughly 9.9 million shared. Here immunoSEQ multiplex PCR was the method, and the copy in TCRdb shows in-frame clones only, minus some. Clone size and V and J calls were adopted from that table, with D and trimming inferred from the DNA. The sample has about 60,000 clones, 65% to 85% seen once. CDR1 and CDR2 from the germline V gene are LGHNA and YSLEER. This CDR3 is 15 amino acids long. Trimming took 0 bases from V and 8 from J; bases not matched to a gene: 6.

V usage is TRBV4-3 and J usage is TRBJ1-2, with 10 positions matching TRBD1. The sample consisted of PBMCs. This receptor was taken from a woman aged 25 to 39 in good health and CMV-seronegative. CDR3 in DNA: TGCGCCAGCAGCCAAGATCGTGGGACAGGGGTCGGCTACACCTTC. It encodes CASSQDRGTGVGYTF.